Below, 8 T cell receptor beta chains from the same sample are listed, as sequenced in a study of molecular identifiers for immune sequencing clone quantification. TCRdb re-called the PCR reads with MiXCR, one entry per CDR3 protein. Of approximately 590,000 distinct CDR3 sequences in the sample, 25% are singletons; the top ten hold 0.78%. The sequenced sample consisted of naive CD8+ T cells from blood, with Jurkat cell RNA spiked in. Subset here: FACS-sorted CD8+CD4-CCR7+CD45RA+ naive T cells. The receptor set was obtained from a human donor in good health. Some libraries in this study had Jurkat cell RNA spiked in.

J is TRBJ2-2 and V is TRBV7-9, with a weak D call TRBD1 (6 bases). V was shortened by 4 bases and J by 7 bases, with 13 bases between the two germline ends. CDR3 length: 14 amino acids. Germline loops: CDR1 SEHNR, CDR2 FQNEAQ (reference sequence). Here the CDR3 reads CASSSIQGFGELFF. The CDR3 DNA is TGTGCCAGCAGCTCCATCCAGGGGTTCGGGGAGCTGTTTTTT.

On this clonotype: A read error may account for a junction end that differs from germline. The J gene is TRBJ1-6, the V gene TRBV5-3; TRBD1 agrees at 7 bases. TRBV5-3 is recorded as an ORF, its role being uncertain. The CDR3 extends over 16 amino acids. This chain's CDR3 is CASSRQGVSCNSPLHF. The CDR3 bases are TGTGCCAGCAGCCGACAGGGAGTCTCCTGTAATTCACCCCTCCACTTT.

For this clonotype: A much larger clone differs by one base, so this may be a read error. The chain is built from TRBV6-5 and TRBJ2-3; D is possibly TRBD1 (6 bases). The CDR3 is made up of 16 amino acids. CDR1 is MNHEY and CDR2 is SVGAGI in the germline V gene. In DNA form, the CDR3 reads TGTGCCAGCAATTACAACGGACAGCCTAGCACAGATACGCAGTATTTT. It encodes CASNYNGQPSTDTQYF.

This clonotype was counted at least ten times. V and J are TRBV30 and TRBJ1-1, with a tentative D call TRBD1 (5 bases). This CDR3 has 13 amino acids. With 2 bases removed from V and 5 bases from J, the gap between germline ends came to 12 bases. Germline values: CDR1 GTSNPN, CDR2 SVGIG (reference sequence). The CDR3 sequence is CAWSRGFRTEAFF. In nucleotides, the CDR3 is TGTGCCTGGAGTAGGGGCTTTAGGACTGAAGCTTTCTTT.

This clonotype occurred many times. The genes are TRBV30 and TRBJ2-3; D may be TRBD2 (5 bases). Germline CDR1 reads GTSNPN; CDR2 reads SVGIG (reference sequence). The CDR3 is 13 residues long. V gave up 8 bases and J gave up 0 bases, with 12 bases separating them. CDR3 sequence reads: CAGGADSTDTQYF. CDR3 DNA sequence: TGTGCCGGAGGAGCGGATAGCACAGATACGCAGTATTTT.

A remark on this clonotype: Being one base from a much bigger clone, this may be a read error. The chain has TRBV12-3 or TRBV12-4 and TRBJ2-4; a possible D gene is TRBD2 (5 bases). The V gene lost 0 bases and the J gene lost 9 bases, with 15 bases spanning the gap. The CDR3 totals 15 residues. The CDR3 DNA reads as TGTGCCAGCAGTTTAGCTCAGAGGGCATTGGGCATTCAGTACTTC. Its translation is CASSLAQRALGIQYF.

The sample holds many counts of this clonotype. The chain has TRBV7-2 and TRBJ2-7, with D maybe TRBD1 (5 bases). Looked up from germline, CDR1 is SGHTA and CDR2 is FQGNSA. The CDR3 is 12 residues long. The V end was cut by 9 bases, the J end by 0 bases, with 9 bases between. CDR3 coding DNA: TGTGCCAGTACCGACAGCTCCTACGAGCAGTACTTC. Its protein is CASTDSSYEQYF.

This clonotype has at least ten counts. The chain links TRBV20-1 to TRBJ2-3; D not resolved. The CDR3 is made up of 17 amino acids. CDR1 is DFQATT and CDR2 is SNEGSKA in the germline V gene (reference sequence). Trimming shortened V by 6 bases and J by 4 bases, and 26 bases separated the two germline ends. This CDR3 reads CSAPSEPARKVSDTQYF. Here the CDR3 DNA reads TGCAGTGCCCCCAGCGAACCGGCTCGGAAGGTTTCAGATACGCAGTATTTT.